The sequence of this T cell receptor (beta chain) was determined in a study of response to subunit inactivated influenza vaccine. Whole-study findings and limits: Only a handful of new T cells, the authors suggested, are recruited with each seasonal influenza vaccination.

TCRdb analysed the RT-PCR reads with MiXCR anew, one entry per CDR3 protein. This sample carries more than 400,000 distinct CDR3 sequences, 11% of them seen once, and the ten largest clones take more than 10%. This CDR3 spans 12 amino acids. Per germline, CDR1 SGHAT and CDR2 FQNNGV. Trimming shortened V by 3 bases and J by 5 bases, and 8 bases separated the two germline ends. This clonotype showed up just a few times. Its antigen is still unknown. Source: PBMCs from blood, taken roughly 46 days after vaccination. V is TRBV11-2 and J is TRBJ2-7; D unresolved. This receptor was identified in a man over 45 who received an inactivated influenza vaccine. CDR3 coding DNA: TGTGCCAGCAGCTTTAGAATCCACGAGCAGTACTTC. Its protein is CASSFRIHEQYF.